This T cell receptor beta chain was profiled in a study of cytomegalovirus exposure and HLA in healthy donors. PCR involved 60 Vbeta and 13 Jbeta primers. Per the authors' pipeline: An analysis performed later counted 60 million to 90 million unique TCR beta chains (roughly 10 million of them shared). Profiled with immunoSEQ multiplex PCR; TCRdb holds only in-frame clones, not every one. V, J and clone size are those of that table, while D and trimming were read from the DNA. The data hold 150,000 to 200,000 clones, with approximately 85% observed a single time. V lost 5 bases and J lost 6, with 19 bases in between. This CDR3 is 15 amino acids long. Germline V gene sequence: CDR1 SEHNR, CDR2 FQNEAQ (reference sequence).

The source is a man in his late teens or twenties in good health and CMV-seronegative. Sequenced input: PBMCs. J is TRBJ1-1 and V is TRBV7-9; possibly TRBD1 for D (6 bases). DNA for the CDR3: TGTGCCAGCAGCGCAGTGACAGGAGGTGGGCCTGAAGCTTTCTTT. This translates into CASSAVTGGGPEAFF.